Listed here are 13 T cell receptor beta chains from one sample, sequenced in a study of spatial heterogeneity in lung cancer. TCRdb reprocessed the 5' RACE reads via MiXCR and lists one record per CDR3 protein. The data contain some 120,000 distinct CDR3 sequences, 9.5% to 15% of them seen just once; the ten biggest clones take up around 16%. Time point specified: blood at routine non-recurrence follow-up after resection. The authors sequenced whole RNA from tumor, nontumor lung or frozen PBMC without sorting. The specimen was PBMCs, collected at follow-up. The source is a male donor with early-stage non-small cell lung cancer.

Remarks on this clonotype: A much larger clone differs from this one at a single base, so this may be a read error. The CDR3 nucleotides are TGTGCCAGCAGCTTCACCCTAGAGACCCAGTACTTC. It yields the protein CASSFTLETQYF. The chain uses TRBV7-2 and TRBJ2-5, with D unresolved. The CDR3 loop spans 12 amino acids. V was pared by 3 bases and J by 4 bases, with 6 bases between. The germline V gene encodes CDR1 SGHTA and CDR2 FQGNSA. Supplemented by reference TRBV7-2 and TRBJ2-5, the full variable domain reads GAGVSQSPSNKVTEKGKDVELRCDPISGHTALYWYRQSLGQGLEFLIYFQGNSAPDKSGLPSDRFSAERTGGSVSTLTIQRTQQEDSAVYLCASSFTLETQYFGPGTRLLVL.

This clonotype was detected many times. J is TRBJ2-1 and V is TRBV27, with TRBD2 matching over 9 bases. This CDR3 is built from 14 residues. Germline CDR1 MNHEY, CDR2 SMNVEV (reference sequence). Unmatched junction bases numbered 6, after V lost 7 bases and J lost 5 bases. CDR3 amino acids: CASKRAGGHNEQFF. CDR3 bases: TGTGCCAGCAAGCGAGCGGGGGGCCACAATGAGCAGTTCTTC.

Sample share makes this clonotype medium-sized. The rearrangement uses TRBV29-1 and TRBJ2-3; D is perhaps TRBD1 or TRBD2 (6 bases each). The germline CDR1 and CDR2 sequences are SQVTM and ANQGSEA. The CDR3 has 13 amino acids. V was cut by 4 bases and J by 6 bases, with 14 bases left in between. The CDR3 spells CSVVAGGGDTQYF. The CDR3 bases are TGCAGCGTTGTGGCTGGAGGGGGGGATACGCAGTATTTT.

The chain combines TRBV5-1 with TRBJ1-2; D might be TRBD1 (6 bases). CDR1 SGHRS and CDR2 YFSETQ come from the germline V gene. This CDR3 has 14 residues. The ends were cut back, 5 bases at V and 0 bases at J, with 11 bases in the middle. CDR3: CASRPGQANYGYTF. The CDR3 DNA reads as TGCGCCAGCAGACCGGGACAAGCTAACTATGGCTACACCTTC.

V gene TRBV5-1 combines with J gene TRBJ1-5; unclear D gene. The CDR3 length is 17 residues. The germline V and J ends were trimmed by 0 bases and 3 bases, with 16 bases remaining between them. Per germline, CDR1 SGHRS and CDR2 YFSETQ. CDR3 in DNA: TGCGCCAGCAGCTTGGACGGACGAAGTGGGATCAATCAGCCCCAGCATTTT. Protein product: CASSLDGRSGINQPQHF.

V is TRBV5-1 and J is TRBJ2-2; D is ambiguous. The CDR3 has 12 amino acids. Trimming removed 2 bases from V and 7 bases from J, with 6 bases in between. Germline V lookup: CDR1 SGHRS, CDR2 YFSETQ. Written as DNA, the CDR3 is TGCGCCAGCAGCTTTAGCATCGGGGAGCTGTTTTTT. Encoded protein: CASSFSIGELFF.

This clonotype was observed many times. The V and J genes are TRBV7-9 and TRBJ1-3; D unresolved. Trimming left V 2 bases short and J 4 bases short, with 6 bases between. This CDR3 has 13 residues. Germline-derived CDR1 and CDR2 are SEHNR and FQNEAQ (reference sequence). CDR3 nucleotide sequence: TGTGCCAGCAGCTTACAGGACGGAAACACCATATATTTT. This gives the protein CASSLQDGNTIYF.

This clonotype was seen a few times. This sequence joins TRBV6-1 and TRBJ2-3, with D possibly being TRBD1 (5 bases). The germline gives CDR1 MNHNS, CDR2 SASEGT. The germline V and J ends were trimmed by 5 bases and 6 bases, with 12 bases remaining between them. The CDR3 extends over 13 amino acids. CDR3 sequence reads: CASSFQGMDTQYF. In DNA, the CDR3 is TGTGCCAGCAGTTTCCAGGGTATGGATACGCAGTATTTT.

This clonotype was recorded a few times. The rearrangement links TRBV5-1 to TRBJ1-4; D gene ambiguous. The V and J ends lost 4 bases and 7 bases respectively, with 11 bases between them. The CDR3 runs 13 residues. The germline CDR1 and CDR2 sequences are SGHRS and YFSETQ. CDR3 amino acids: CASSREPVEKLFF. The CDR3 DNA sequence: TGCGCCAGCAGCCGAGAGCCGGTTGAAAAACTGTTTTTT.

This clonotype has a count of ten or more. J is TRBJ2-3 and V is TRBV27; TRBD2 matches 7 bases. The CDR3 consists of 14 residues. Trimming took 2 bases from V and 2 from J; bases not matched to a gene: 1. Germline V lookup: CDR1 MNHEY, CDR2 SMNVEV (reference sequence). The DNA for the CDR3 is TGTGCCAGCAGTTTACGACTAGCCACAGATACGCAGTATTTT. This gives the protein CASSLRLATDTQYF.

This clonotype has a handful of counts. This sequence joins TRBV10-3 and TRBJ2-5; D not certain. V lost 6 bases, J lost 2 bases, and 4 bases lay in between. The CDR3 sequence is 11 residues long. The germline CDR1 and CDR2 sequences are ENHRY and SYGVKD. DNA of the CDR3: TGTGCCATCAGCGATCAAGAGACCCAGTACTTC. It codes for CAISDQETQYF.

Ten or more counts support this clonotype. The V call is TRBV19, the J call TRBJ2-7, with 8 bases matching TRBD1. Looked up from germline, CDR1 is LNHDA and CDR2 is SQIVND (reference sequence). Trimming at V came to 4 bases and at J to 0 bases, leaving 5 bases not matched to a gene. CDR3 length: 15 amino acids. CDR3 region: CASSSRDRFSYEQYF. The CDR3 region has the DNA TGTGCCAGTAGTAGCCGGGACAGGTTCTCCTACGAGCAGTACTTC.

This clonotype was seen a handful of times. In DNA form, the CDR3 reads TGTGCCAGCAGTGAAGTGGGGTGGGATGAGCAGTTCTTC. Translation: CASSEVGWDEQFF. The gene calls are TRBV2 and TRBJ2-1, with unresolved D. CDR1 is SNHLY, CDR2 FYNNEI, per germline. CDR3 size: 13 residues. V was shortened by 1 base and J by 8 bases, with 9 bases between the two germline ends.